The present T cell receptor (beta chain) was sequenced within a study of blood T cells in healthy people across ages. Next came a second PCR, run for about 7 to 12 cycles, which used a sample-barcoded 5' primer along with a J-beta primer mix. From the 5' RACE reads, TCRdb called clonotypes with MiXCR, one entry per CDR3 protein. The sample includes hundreds of thousands of distinct CDR3 sequences, about 52% of them seen just once. At least 7 million PBMCs were isolated per sample. For this clonotype: Its antigen is as yet unknown.

Germline lookup yields CDR1 SQVTM and CDR2 ANQGSEA. V was pared by 0 bases and J by 10 bases, with 12 bases between. The CDR3 is 12 residues long. General study findings and limits: The percentage of naive T cells correlated strongly with TCR beta diversity. Long-lived donors exceeded aged donors in naive CD4+ cells and diversity.

The sequence was obtained from a woman aged 60-75 years in good health. V is TRBV29-1 and J is TRBJ1-1; D not resolved. The sequenced material came from blood. The CDR3, as DNA: TGCAGCGTTGAAGAAGTCGGGTTGGGAGCTTTCTTT. It translates to CSVEEVGLGAFF.